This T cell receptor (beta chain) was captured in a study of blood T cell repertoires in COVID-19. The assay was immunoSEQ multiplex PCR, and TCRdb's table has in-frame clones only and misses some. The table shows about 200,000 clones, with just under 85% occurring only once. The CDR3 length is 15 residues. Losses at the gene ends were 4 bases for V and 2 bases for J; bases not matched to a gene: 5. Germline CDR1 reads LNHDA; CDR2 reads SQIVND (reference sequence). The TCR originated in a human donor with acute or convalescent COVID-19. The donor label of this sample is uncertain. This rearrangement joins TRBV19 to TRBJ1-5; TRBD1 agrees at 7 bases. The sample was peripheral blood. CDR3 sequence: CASSNRDSGNQPQHF. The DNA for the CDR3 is TGTGCCAGTAGTAACCGGGACAGTGGCAATCAGCCCCAGCATTTT.